The present T cell receptor beta chain was sequenced within a study of blood T cell repertoires in COVID-19. Study as a whole: Sources were T cells, B-cell-depleted T cells, or PBMCs; the material itself was cDNA or gDNA.

CDR3 size: 12 residues. Between the trimmed V and J ends, which lost 4 bases and 5 bases, there was a span of 8 bases. The germline gives CDR1 ENHRY, CDR2 SYGVKD. Original analysis: Reference gene primers were amplified, and this amplification served to estimate nucleated cell counts. The data were produced by immunoSEQ multiplex PCR, yet TCRdb's version contains in-frame clones alone and is incomplete. V, J and clone size are taken as reported in that table, and D and trimming were inferred from the DNA itself. The sample yields approximately 150,000 clones, roughly 80% seen once. This sequence was found in a woman of 80 years or more with acute or convalescent COVID-19. V and J are TRBV10-3 and TRBJ1-1, with a tentative D call TRBD1 (5 bases). The sample comprised peripheral blood. The CDR3 region has the DNA TGTGCCATCAGTGGGGGGGGAACTGAAGCTTTCTTT. As protein: CAISGGGTEAFF.